One and the same sample provided the 19 T cell receptor beta chains below, sequenced in a study of T cells after yellow fever vaccination. TCRdb called the 5' RACE reads again in MiXCR, with one record for every CDR3 protein. Of some 350,000 distinct CDR3 sequences in the sample, approximately 4% are singletons; the top ten hold approximately 24%. This sample comprised PBMCs, obtained 5 days after the yellow fever booster vaccination. These receptors all come from a young man who received the YFV17D yellow fever vaccine.

This clonotype showed up many times. This chain links TRBV5-1 with TRBJ1-2; D is unclear. Trimming stripped 2 bases from V and 2 bases from J, with 7 bases between. Germline V gene lookup returns CDR1 SGHRS and CDR2 YFSETQ. There are 13 residues in the CDR3. The CDR3 DNA sequence: TGCGCCAGCAGCTTCGCCGCGAACTATGGCTACACCTTC. This encodes CASSFAANYGYTF. Full variable domain (outside the CDR3, taken from reference TRBV5-1 and TRBJ1-2): KAGVTQTPRYLIKTRGQQVTLSCSPISGHRSVSWYQQTPGQGLQFLFEYFSETQRNKGNFPGRFSGRQFSNSRSEMNVSTLELGDSALYLCASSFAANYGYTFGSGTRLTVV.

This clonotype appeared a few times. The chain uses TRBV6-5 and TRBJ1-1, with a possible D match to TRBD1 (5 bases). Trimming shortened V by 8 bases and J by 5 bases, and 18 bases separated the two germline ends. Germline values: CDR1 MNHEY, CDR2 SVGAGI. The CDR3 contains 14 residues. In DNA, the CDR3 is TGTGCCAGCGGTAGGGACGGGCCGAGAACTGAAGCTTTCTTT. Its translation is CASGRDGPRTEAFF.

This clonotype was detected only a few times. This chain uses TRBV15 with TRBJ1-6; D gene uncertain. CDR1 and CDR2 (germline): LNHNV, YYDKDF (reference sequence). The V end was cut by 0 bases, the J end by 10 bases, with 10 bases between. The CDR3 length is 14 residues. In nucleotides, the CDR3 is TGTGCCACCAGCAGAGATAGACGGAGATCACCCCTCCACTTT. Its protein is CATSRDRRRSPLHF.

V usage is TRBV18 and J usage is TRBJ2-5; D gene unclear. Germline lookup yields CDR1 KGHSH and CDR2 LQKENI. The V and J ends lost 1 base and 0 bases respectively, with 6 bases between them. The CDR3 extends over 14 amino acids. CDR3 DNA: TGTGCCAGCTCACCACGCGTCGACCAAGAGACCCAGTACTTC. This codes for CASSPRVDQETQYF.

This clonotype turned up a few times. This chain links TRBV3-1 with TRBJ2-7; the D gene could be TRBD1 or TRBD2 (6 bases each). Trimming cost V 3 bases and J 4 bases, with 16 bases left between them. Germline V lookup: CDR1 LGHDT, CDR2 YNNKEL (reference sequence). This CDR3 has 15 amino acids. The DNA of the CDR3 is TGTGCCAGCAGCCACCTAAGCAAAGGGGGGTACGAGCAGTACTTC. It yields the protein CASSHLSKGGYEQYF.

This clonotype was found a few times. The genes are TRBV25-1 and TRBJ1-2; 10 bases align to TRBD1. CDR1 MGHDK and CDR2 SYGVNS come from the germline V gene. The CDR3 contains 16 residues. Germline trimming cut 3 bases from V and 0 bases from J; bases unmatched to any gene: 4. In DNA, the CDR3 is TGTGCCAGCAGTGACTCCGGACAGGGGGCTAACTATGGCTACACCTTC. It codes for CASSDSGQGANYGYTF.

This clonotype showed up just a few times. CDR3 protein: CASSVPPEANVLTF. The CDR3 DNA is TGTGCCAGCAGCGTACCCCCCGAGGCCAACGTCCTGACTTTC. V gene TRBV9 combines with J gene TRBJ2-6; D unclear. This CDR3 spans 14 amino acids. From germline, CDR1 is SGDLS and CDR2 YYNGEE. Trimming pared 1 base from V and 6 bases from J, leaving 8 bases between.

In this sample, this clonotype turned up a few times. V gene TRBV4-1 combines with J gene TRBJ1-5; D gene unclear. The ends were cut back, 1 base at V and 7 bases at J, with 14 bases in the middle. This CDR3 spans 15 amino acids. Looked up from germline, CDR1 is MGHRA and CDR2 is YSYEKL. The CDR3 coding sequence is TGCGCCAGCAGCCAAGGGGGAACGGGATTCCAGCCCCAGCATTTT. Residues: CASSQGGTGFQPQHF.

This clonotype has more than one count but fewer than ten. V usage is TRBV15 and J usage is TRBJ2-5, with D hard to call. This CDR3 is 16 amino acids long. The V end lost 3 bases, the J end lost 1 base, and 15 bases lay between the germline ends. Germline CDR1 LNHNV, CDR2 YYDKDF (reference sequence). The CDR3 coding sequence is TGTGCCACCAGCAGTGGGGTCGGAACCCTCCAAGAGACCCAGTACTTC. This gives the protein CATSSGVGTLQETQYF. The full variable domain, its missing parts supplied by reference TRBV15 and TRBJ2-5, is DAMVIQNPRYQVTQFGKPVTLSCSQTLNHNVMYWYQQKSSQAPKLLFHYYDKDFNNEADTPDNFQSRRPNTSFCFLDIRSPGLGDTAMYLCATSSGVGTLQETQYFGPGTRLLVL.

This clonotype has just a few counts. The chain joins TRBV20-1 to TRBJ1-4; no definite D call. Germline V gene sequence: CDR1 DFQATT, CDR2 SNEGSKA (reference sequence). The CDR3 length is 13 residues. V dropped 6 bases and J dropped 2 bases, with 10 bases sitting between them. DNA of the CDR3: TGCAGTGCCTCGATAGTGACTAATGAAAAACTGTTTTTT. Translated: CSASIVTNEKLFF.

This clonotype was counted many times. An end of the junction differs from the germline gene, which may be a read error. The chain links TRBV6-5 to TRBJ1-1; no clear D gene. This CDR3 comprises 16 residues. The germline V gene encodes CDR1 MNHEY and CDR2 SVGAGI. CDR3 protein: CASSYSEGEGGTAKLF. The DNA for the CDR3 is TGTGCCAGCAGTTACTCAGAGGGCGAGGGCGGCACCGCGAAGTTATTT.

This clonotype was observed a handful of times. The rearrangement links TRBV20-1 to TRBJ2-3; 9 bases line up with TRBD2. V lost 1 base, J lost 0 bases, and 2 bases stayed unmatched. Germline V CDR1 and CDR2: DFQATT, SNEGSKA (reference sequence). The CDR3 runs 15 residues. The CDR3 DNA is TGCAGTGCTAGAGTTAGCGGGGGCAGCACAGATACGCAGTATTTT. Residues: CSARVSGGSTDTQYF.

This clonotype appeared many times. The V call is TRBV7-3, the J call TRBJ2-1, with TRBD2 matching over 7 bases. The J segment lost 0 bases and the V segment lost 1 base, leaving 3 bases of the junction unmatched. Germline values: CDR1 SGHTA, CDR2 FQGTGA. This CDR3 is 16 amino acids long. CDR3 nucleotide sequence: TGTGCCAGCAGCTTAAGGGGGGGAAGCTCCTACAATGAGCAGTTCTTC. Translated, it gives CASSLRGGSSYNEQFF.

The J gene is TRBJ2-1, the V gene TRBV7-8; 7 nucleotides align to TRBD2. V lost 1 base and J lost 0; bases outside the gene matches: 6. The CDR3 consists of 17 residues. Germline CDR1 and CDR2: SGHVS and FQNEAQ. CDR3 sequence reads: CASSLGGLAGSYNEQFF. The CDR3 DNA is TGTGCCAGCAGCTTAGGGGGTTTAGCGGGCTCCTACAATGAGCAGTTCTTC. The full variable domain, its missing parts supplied by reference TRBV7-8 and TRBJ2-1, is GAGVSQSPRYKVAKRGQDVALRCDPISGHVSLFWYQQALGQGPEFLTYFQNEAQLDKSGLPSDRFFAERPEGSVSTLKIQRTQQEDSAVYLCASSLGGLAGSYNEQFFGPGTRLTVL.

This clonotype was found a few times. The junction departs from germline at one end; a sequencing error may be responsible. The rearrangement joins TRBV7-9 to TRBJ2-3; 12 positions agree with TRBD2. The CDR3 is made up of 17 amino acids. Germline-derived CDR1 and CDR2 are SEHNR and FQNEAQ (reference sequence). CDR3 region: CASSLASGGAYTDTQYF. The CDR3 nucleotides read TGTGCCAGCAGCCTAGCTAGCGGGGGGGCCTACACAGATACGCAGTATTTT. Full variable domain (missing parts from reference TRBV7-9 and TRBJ2-3): DTGVSQNPRHKITKRGQNVTFRCDPISEHNRLYWYRQTLGQGPEFLTYFQNEAQLEKSRLLSDRFSAERPKGSFSTLEIQRTEQGDSAMYLCASSLASGGAYTDTQYFGPGTRLTVL.

This clonotype was recorded a few times. The rearrangement links TRBV6-5 to TRBJ2-5; possible D gene TRBD2, 6 bases. The CDR3 is 15 amino acids. Trimming took off 6 bases at V and 7 bases at J, with 21 bases between the two ends. The V gene's germline CDR1 is MNHEY and CDR2 SVGAGI. CDR3 residues: CASRTTFMAGGTQYF. The CDR3 DNA is TGTGCCAGCAGAACGACGTTTATGGCCGGGGGGACCCAGTACTTC.

This clonotype was recorded a few times. The chain couples TRBV5-4 to TRBJ1-1, with 8 bases fitting TRBD1. The CDR3 covers 14 residues. CDR1 is SGHNT and CDR2 is YYREEE in the germline V gene (reference sequence). The V segment lost 0 bases and the J segment 6 bases; nucleotides outside the gene matches: 4. The CDR3 region is CASSLDRGSPEAFF. The CDR3 DNA follows: TGTGCCAGCAGCTTGGACAGGGGGAGCCCTGAAGCTTTCTTT.

The rearrangement uses TRBV29-1 and TRBJ2-5; D perhaps matches TRBD2 (6 bases). The germline gives CDR1 SQVTM, CDR2 ANQGSEA. This CDR3 is built from 13 residues. Between the trimmed V and J ends, which lost 6 bases and 4 bases, there was a span of 15 bases. The CDR3 loop is CSVPLGGGETQYF. The CDR3 nucleotides are TGCAGCGTCCCCTTGGGAGGCGGAGAGACCCAGTACTTC.

The table lists this clonotype with a few counts. The chain joins TRBV25-1 to TRBJ2-3; D not certain. V shed 4 bases and J shed 7 bases, with 12 bases lying between them. Per germline, CDR1 MGHDK and CDR2 SYGVNS. The length of the CDR3 is 13 residues. CDR3 DNA: TGTGCCAGCAGTGGGGGATACCCACATACGCAGTATTTT. The encoded protein is CASSGGYPHTQYF.